The 20 T cell receptor beta chains listed next were all sequenced from one sample in a study of metastatic and nonmetastatic thyroid tumors. Patients underwent thyroid surgery, and none had received any treatment before it. TCRdb recomputed clones from the PCR reads via MiXCR. The repertoire holds about 16,000 clones, with under 30% as singletons. Sequenced input: blood. The receptors shown here come from a male donor with papillary thyroid cancer or a benign thyroid nodule (not recorded which). Some clones in this sample may be carry-over from other donors' samples.

V is TRBV2 and J is TRBJ2-1, with D possibly matching TRBD1 (5 bases). The CDR3 sequence is 13 residues long. V was trimmed by 6 bases and J by 1 base, leaving 7 bases between them. Germline V gene data show CDR1 as SNHLY and CDR2 as FYNNEI. CDR3 nucleotide sequence: TGTGCCAGCAGCTCAGGGTCCTACAATGAGCAGTTCTTC. Translated: CASSSGSYNEQFF.

About this clone itself: A much larger clone sits a single nucleotide away, making a read error possible. This rearrangement joins TRBV9 to TRBJ2-3; TRBD1 or TRBD2 may be the D gene (5 bases each). CDR1 and CDR2 (germline): SGDLS, YYNGEE. The ends were cut back, 3 bases at V and 2 bases at J, with 10 bases in the middle. The CDR3 extends over 14 amino acids. CDR3 nucleotides: TGTGCCAGCAGCGAGAGAGGGGACACAGATACGCAGTATTTT. It is translated as CASSERGDTDTQYF.

The rearrangement uses TRBV11-2 and TRBJ1-2, with D tentatively TRBD1 (5 bases). The CDR3 runs to 14 residues. The V end was cut by 5 bases, the J end by 5 bases, with 15 bases between. Germline CDR1 is SGHAT and CDR2 is FQNNGV. The CDR3 bases are TGTGCCAGCAGCCCTGGTCAGGGAAAATATGGCTACACCTTC. Protein sequence: CASSPGQGKYGYTF.

In its sample, this clone is medium-sized. This chain joins TRBV10-1 and TRBJ2-7; D might be TRBD2 (5 bases). The CDR3 has 14 residues. CDR1 is WNHNN and CDR2 is SYGVQD in the germline V gene (reference sequence). Trimming stripped 3 bases from V and 0 bases from J, with 9 bases between. CDR3 protein: CASSDIGSSYEQYF. The CDR3 bases are TGCGCCAGCAGTGACATAGGGAGCTCCTACGAGCAGTACTTC.

Sample share makes this clone medium-sized. The chain joins TRBV12-3 or TRBV12-4 to TRBJ1-6; tentatively, D is TRBD1 (6 bases). Trimming took off 6 bases at V and 9 bases at J, with 12 bases between the two ends. CDR3 size: 13 residues. The CDR3 region has the DNA TGTGCCAGCAGCCGGGACACGGGTTCACCCCTCCACTTT. Its protein is CASSRDTGSPLHF.

This clone was detected ten times or more. The junction and the germline gene differ at one end; a read error may be behind it. The rearrangement joins TRBV30 to TRBJ2-3; TRBD2 matches 8 bases. Germline CDR1 is GTSNPN and CDR2 is SVGIG (reference sequence). The CDR3 is 15 amino acids. CDR3 DNA sequence: TGTGCCTGGAGATCGACACAGGGATCTTACGGGACTAGTCATTTT. Its translation: CAWRSTQGSYGTSHF.

The chain links TRBV10-3 to TRBJ2-2, with D perhaps matching TRBD2 (6 bases). With 0 bases removed from V and 2 bases from J, the gap between germline ends came to 13 bases. CDR1 is ENHRY and CDR2 is SYGVKD in the germline V gene. The CDR3 extends over 17 amino acids. CDR3 DNA sequence: TGTGCCATCAGTGAGTCGAGAGGCGGGACCAACACCGGGGAGCTGTTTTTT. As protein: CAISESRGGTNTGELFF.

The rearrangement uses TRBV7-8 and TRBJ1-2; TRBD1 is a possible D gene (6 bases). CDR1 is SGHVS and CDR2 is FQNEAQ in the germline V gene. The CDR3 is made up of 16 amino acids. Trimming removed 1 base from V and 0 bases from J, with 12 bases in between. The chain's CDR3 is CASSLVGGLTNYGYTF. CDR3 DNA: TGTGCCAGCAGCTTAGTTGGGGGGCTAACTAACTATGGCTACACCTTC.

In its sample, this clone ranks as medium-sized. J is TRBJ2-3 and V is TRBV6-1; D gene ambiguous. The CDR3 covers 14 residues. Germline assignment: CDR1 MNHNS and CDR2 SASEGT. The germline V and J ends were trimmed by 2 bases and 7 bases, with 13 bases remaining between them. The CDR3 DNA follows: TGTGCCAGCAGTGAATCATGGTCGCGGAATACGCAGTATTTT. This sequence encodes CASSESWSRNTQYF.

Within the sample, this clone is medium-sized. V is TRBV5-1 and J is TRBJ2-7; D perhaps matches TRBD1 (6 bases). The CDR3 has 15 amino acids. V lost 5 bases and J 5 bases, leaving 20 bases between the germline ends. The germline gives CDR1 SGHRS, CDR2 YFSETQ. The CDR3 DNA reads TGCGCCAGCAGTTTCACGACAGGAACCCTCGACGAGCAGTACTTC. Translation: CASSFTTGTLDEQYF.

This clone qualifies as medium-sized. The gene calls are TRBV20-1 and TRBJ1-5, with D hard to call. The CDR3 has 15 residues. Trimming stripped 0 bases from V and 2 bases from J, with 11 bases between. From germline, CDR1 is DFQATT and CDR2 SNEGSKA (reference sequence). CDR3 region: CSARDEGKGNQPQHF. In DNA form, the CDR3 reads TGCAGTGCTAGAGATGAGGGTAAAGGCAATCAGCCCCAGCATTTT.

Judged by abundance, this clone is medium-sized (0.01 to 0.1%). The chain is built from TRBV11-2 and TRBJ1-2; the D is unclear. V lost 3 bases, J lost 4 bases, and 12 bases lay in between. The CDR3 loop spans 14 amino acids. Looked up from germline, CDR1 is SGHAT and CDR2 is FQNNGV. CDR3 DNA: TGTGCCAGCAGCTTGCGGGAGCCAGCCTATGGCTACACCTTC. Its translation: CASSLREPAYGYTF.

Ten or more counts support this clone. The chain combines TRBV6-1 with TRBJ1-2; 7 bases fit TRBD1. V was clipped by 6 bases and J by 8 bases; unmatched bases: 9. CDR3 length equals 13 residues. Germline assignment: CDR1 MNHNS and CDR2 SASEGT. The CDR3 loop is CASSQDRAQGYTF. The CDR3 nucleotides read TGTGCCAGCAGCCAAGACAGGGCCCAGGGCTACACCTTC.

For this clone: Given a much more abundant clone one base away, this may be a read error. The chain couples TRBV27 to TRBJ1-5; unclear D gene. The V and J ends lost 5 bases and 8 bases respectively, with 16 bases between them. The CDR3 length is 14 residues. The germline gives CDR1 MNHEY, CDR2 SMNVEV (reference sequence). CDR3 bases: TGTGCCAGCAGTCCAACCACTATGTATAAGCCCCAGCATTTT. It encodes CASSPTTMYKPQHF.

The table lists this clone with a few counts. The genes are TRBV6-2 or TRBV6-3 and TRBJ1-2, with a weak D call TRBD1 (5 bases). The ends were cut back, 5 bases at V and 4 bases at J, with 8 bases in the middle. Germline values: CDR1 MNHEY, CDR2 SVGEGT. The CDR3 covers 12 residues. In DNA form, the CDR3 reads TGTGCCAGCAGTCCCGGGGCCTATGGCTACACCTTC. Encoded protein: CASSPGAYGYTF.

This clone is labeled as medium-sized. This chain links TRBV12-3 or TRBV12-4 with TRBJ1-2; weak D call: TRBD1 (5 bases). V gave up 5 bases and J gave up 7 bases, with 11 bases separating them. The length of the CDR3 is 12 residues. The chain's CDR3 is CASSLTGTGYTF. CDR3 DNA: TGTGCCAGCAGTCTGACGGGGACTGGCTACACCTTC.

This clone was counted many times. The rearrangement links TRBV4-1 to TRBJ1-3; D possibly corresponds to TRBD1 (6 bases). V gave up 4 bases and J gave up 0 bases, with 16 bases separating them. Germline-derived CDR1 and CDR2 are MGHRA and YSYEKL. The CDR3 runs to 17 residues. Written as DNA, the CDR3 is TGCGCCAGCAGCCGACAGGTGACGGATAGCTCTGGAAACACCATATATTTT. Protein product: CASSRQVTDSSGNTIYF.

This clone was found many times. The chain links TRBV20-1 to TRBJ1-1, with 8 positions matching TRBD1. This CDR3 spans 15 amino acids. V shed 6 bases and J 6 bases; nucleotides not matched to a gene: 15. CDR1 is DFQATT, CDR2 SNEGSKA, per germline (reference sequence). The CDR3 sequence is CSANGQGGSGSEAFF. The CDR3 nucleotides are TGCAGTGCCAATGGACAGGGAGGCTCAGGATCTGAAGCTTTCTTT.

This rearrangement joins TRBV11-2 to TRBJ2-7; possibly TRBD1 or TRBD2 for D (5 bases each). CDR3 size: 13 residues. Germline CDR1 SGHAT, CDR2 FQNNGV. V lost 5 bases to trimming and J lost 4 bases, with 12 bases between them. For the CDR3, the DNA is TGTGCCAGCAGCCGCGGCGAGGGGTACGAGCAGTACTTC. This codes for CASSRGEGYEQYF.

In its sample, this clone was seen many times. V gene TRBV4-2 combines with J gene TRBJ2-1; 7 bases agree with TRBD2. Germline V gene data show CDR1 as LGHNA and CDR2 as YNFKEQ. Trimming took 2 bases from V and 2 from J; bases not matched to a gene: 3. The CDR3 extends over 15 amino acids. The chain's CDR3 is CASSQSSGAYNEQFF. CDR3 coding DNA: TGTGCCAGCAGCCAATCTAGCGGAGCCTACAATGAGCAGTTCTTC.